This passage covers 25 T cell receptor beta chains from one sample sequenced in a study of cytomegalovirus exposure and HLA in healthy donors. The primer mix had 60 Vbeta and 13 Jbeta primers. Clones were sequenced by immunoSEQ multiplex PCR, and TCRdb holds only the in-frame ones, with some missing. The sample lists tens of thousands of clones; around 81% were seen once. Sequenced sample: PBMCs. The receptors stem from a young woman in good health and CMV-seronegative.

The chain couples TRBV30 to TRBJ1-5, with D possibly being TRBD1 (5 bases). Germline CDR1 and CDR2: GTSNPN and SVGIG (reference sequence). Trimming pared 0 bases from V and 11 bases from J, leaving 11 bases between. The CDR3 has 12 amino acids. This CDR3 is CAWSVSGGAQHF. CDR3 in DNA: TGTGCCTGGAGTGTATCCGGGGGAGCCCAGCATTTT.

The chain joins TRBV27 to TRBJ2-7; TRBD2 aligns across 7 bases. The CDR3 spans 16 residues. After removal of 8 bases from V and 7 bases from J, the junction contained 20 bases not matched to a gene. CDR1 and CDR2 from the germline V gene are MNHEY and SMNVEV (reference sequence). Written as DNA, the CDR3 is TGTGCCAGCTCCAAAATCCGGCGGGAGCGGGCGGATGAGCAGTACTTC. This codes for CASSKIRRERADEQYF.

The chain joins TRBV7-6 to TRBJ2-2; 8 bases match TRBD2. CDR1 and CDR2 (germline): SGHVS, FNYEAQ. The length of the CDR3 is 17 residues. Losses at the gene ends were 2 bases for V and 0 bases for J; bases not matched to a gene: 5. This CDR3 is CASSLLSGSANTGELFF. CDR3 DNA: TGTGCCAGCAGCTTACTGAGCGGGAGCGCGAACACCGGGGAGCTGTTTTTT. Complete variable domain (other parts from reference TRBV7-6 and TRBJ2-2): GAGVSQSPRYKVTKRGQDVALRCDPISGHVSLYWYRQALGQGPEFLTYFNYEAQQDKSGLPNDRFSAERPEGSISTLTIQRTEQRDSAMYRCASSLLSGSANTGELFFGEGSRLTVL.

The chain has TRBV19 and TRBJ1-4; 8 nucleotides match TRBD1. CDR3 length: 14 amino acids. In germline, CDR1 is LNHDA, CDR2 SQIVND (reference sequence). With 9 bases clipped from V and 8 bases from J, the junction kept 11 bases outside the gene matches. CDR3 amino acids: CASGTGAFGEKLFF. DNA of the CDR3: TGTGCCAGCGGGACAGGTGCTTTTGGGGAAAAACTGTTTTTT.

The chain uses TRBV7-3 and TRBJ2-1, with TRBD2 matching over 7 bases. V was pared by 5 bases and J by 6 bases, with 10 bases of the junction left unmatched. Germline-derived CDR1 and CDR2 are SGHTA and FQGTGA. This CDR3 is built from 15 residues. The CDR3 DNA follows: TGTGCCAGCAGCCGGTGGCTAGCGGAGGGCAATGAGCAGTTCTTC. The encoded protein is CASSRWLAEGNEQFF.

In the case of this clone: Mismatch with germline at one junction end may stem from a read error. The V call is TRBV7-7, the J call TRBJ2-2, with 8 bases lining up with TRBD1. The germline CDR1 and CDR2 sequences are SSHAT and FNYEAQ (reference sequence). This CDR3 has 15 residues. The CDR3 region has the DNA TGTGCTAGCAGCCCCGGGACAGGGAACACCGGGGAGCTGTTTTTT. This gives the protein CASSPGTGNTGELFF.

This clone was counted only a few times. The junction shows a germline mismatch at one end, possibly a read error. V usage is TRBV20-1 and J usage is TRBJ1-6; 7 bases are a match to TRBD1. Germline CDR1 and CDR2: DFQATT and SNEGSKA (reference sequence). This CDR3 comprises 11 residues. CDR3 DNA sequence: TGCAGTGCCTCCGCGCCGGGACAGACAAACTTT. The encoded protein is CSASAPGQTNF.

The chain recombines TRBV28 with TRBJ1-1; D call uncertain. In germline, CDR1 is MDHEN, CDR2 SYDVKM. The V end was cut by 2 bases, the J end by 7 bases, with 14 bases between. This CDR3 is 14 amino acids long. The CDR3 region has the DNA TGTGCCAGCAGTTTAATCACGGGAACAAATGAAGCTTTCTTT. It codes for CASSLITGTNEAFF.

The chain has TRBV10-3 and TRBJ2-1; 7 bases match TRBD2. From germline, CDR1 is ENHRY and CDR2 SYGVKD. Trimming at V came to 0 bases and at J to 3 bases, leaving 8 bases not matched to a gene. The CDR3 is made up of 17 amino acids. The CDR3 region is CAISESWRERIYNEQFF. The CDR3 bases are TGTGCCATCAGTGAGTCATGGCGGGAGAGAATCTACAATGAGCAGTTCTTC.

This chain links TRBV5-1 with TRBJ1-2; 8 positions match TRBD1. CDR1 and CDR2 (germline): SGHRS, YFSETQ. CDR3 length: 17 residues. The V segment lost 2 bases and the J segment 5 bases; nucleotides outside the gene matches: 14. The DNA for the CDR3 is TGCGCCAGCAGCTTAAACCCGACAGGGGCGGGATTTTATGGCTACACCTTC. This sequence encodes CASSLNPTGAGFYGYTF.

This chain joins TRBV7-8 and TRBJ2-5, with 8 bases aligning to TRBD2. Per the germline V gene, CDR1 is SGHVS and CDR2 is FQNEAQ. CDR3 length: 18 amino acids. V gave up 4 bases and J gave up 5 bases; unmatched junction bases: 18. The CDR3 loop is CASSSQAVSGRQAETQYF. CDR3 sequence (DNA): TGTGCCAGCAGCTCGCAAGCCGTGAGCGGGAGACAGGCCGAGACCCAGTACTTC.

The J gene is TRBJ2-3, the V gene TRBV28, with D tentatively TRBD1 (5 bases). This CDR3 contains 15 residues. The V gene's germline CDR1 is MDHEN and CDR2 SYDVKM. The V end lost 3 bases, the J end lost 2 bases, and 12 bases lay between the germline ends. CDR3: CASSFWGRHTDTQYF. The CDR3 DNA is TGTGCCAGCAGTTTTTGGGGCCGGCACACAGATACGCAGTATTTT.

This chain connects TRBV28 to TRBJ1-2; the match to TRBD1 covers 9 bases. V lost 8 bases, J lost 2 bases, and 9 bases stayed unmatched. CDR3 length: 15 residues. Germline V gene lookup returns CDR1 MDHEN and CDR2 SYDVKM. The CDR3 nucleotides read TGTGCCAGCGTACCCACCGGGACAGGGAACTATGGCTACACCTTC. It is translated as CASVPTGTGNYGYTF.

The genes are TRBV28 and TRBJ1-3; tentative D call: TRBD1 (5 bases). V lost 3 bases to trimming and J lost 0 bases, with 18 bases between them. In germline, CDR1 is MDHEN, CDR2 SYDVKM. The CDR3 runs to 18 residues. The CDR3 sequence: CASSFPHTQAISGNTIYF. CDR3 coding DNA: TGTGCCAGCAGTTTCCCCCACACACAGGCCATCTCTGGAAACACCATATATTTT. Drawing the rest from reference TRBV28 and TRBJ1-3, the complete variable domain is DVKVTQSSRYLVKRTGEKVFLECVQDMDHENMFWYRQDPGLGLRLIYFSYDVKMKEKGDIPEGYSVSREKKERFSLILESASTNQTSMYLCASSFPHTQAISGNTIYFGEGSWLTVV.

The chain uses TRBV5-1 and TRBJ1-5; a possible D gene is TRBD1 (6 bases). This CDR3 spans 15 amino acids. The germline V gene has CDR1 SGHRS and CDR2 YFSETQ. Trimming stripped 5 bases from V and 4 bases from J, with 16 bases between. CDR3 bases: TGCGCCAGCAGTCCGTTGGGAGGGGGAAATCAGCCCCAGCATTTT. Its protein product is CASSPLGGGNQPQHF.

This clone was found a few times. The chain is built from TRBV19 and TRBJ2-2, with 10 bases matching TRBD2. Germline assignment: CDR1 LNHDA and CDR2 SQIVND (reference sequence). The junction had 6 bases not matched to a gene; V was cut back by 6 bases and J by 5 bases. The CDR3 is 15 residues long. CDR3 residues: CASSWGLALTGELFF. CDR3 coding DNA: TGTGCCAGTAGCTGGGGACTAGCGCTTACCGGGGAGCTGTTTTTT.

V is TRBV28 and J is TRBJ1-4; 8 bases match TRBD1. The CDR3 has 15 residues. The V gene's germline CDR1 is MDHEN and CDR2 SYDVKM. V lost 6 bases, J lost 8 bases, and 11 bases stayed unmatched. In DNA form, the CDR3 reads TGTGCCAGCAGCGACCCCGGGACAGGCCCCGAAAAACTGTTTTTT. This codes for CASSDPGTGPEKLFF.

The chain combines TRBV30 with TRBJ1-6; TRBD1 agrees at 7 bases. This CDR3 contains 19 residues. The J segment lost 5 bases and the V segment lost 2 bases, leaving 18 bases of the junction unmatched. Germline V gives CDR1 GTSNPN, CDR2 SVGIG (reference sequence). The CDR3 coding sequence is TGTGCCTGGAGTTATACAGGGGTACTTCAACATGCCCATAATTCACCCCTCCACTTT. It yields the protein CAWSYTGVLQHAHNSPLHF.

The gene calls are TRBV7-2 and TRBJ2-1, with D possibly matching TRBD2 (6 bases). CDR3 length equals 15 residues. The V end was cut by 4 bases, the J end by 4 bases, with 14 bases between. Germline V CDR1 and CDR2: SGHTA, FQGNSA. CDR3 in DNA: TGTGCCAGCAGCTCTCGCCTAGCGCTTTACAATGAGCAGTTCTTC. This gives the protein CASSSRLALYNEQFF. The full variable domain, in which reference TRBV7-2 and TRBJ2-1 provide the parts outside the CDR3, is GAGVSQSPSNKVTEKGKDVELRCDPISGHTALYWYRQSLGQGLEFLIYFQGNSAPDKSGLPSDRFSAERTGGSVSTLTIQRTQQEDSAVYLCASSSRLALYNEQFFGPGTRLTVL.

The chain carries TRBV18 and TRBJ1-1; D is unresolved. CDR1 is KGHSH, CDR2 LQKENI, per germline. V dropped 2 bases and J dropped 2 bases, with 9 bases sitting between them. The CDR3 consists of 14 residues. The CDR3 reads CASSPEAANTEAFF. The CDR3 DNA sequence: TGTGCCAGCTCACCAGAGGCGGCTAACACTGAAGCTTTCTTT.

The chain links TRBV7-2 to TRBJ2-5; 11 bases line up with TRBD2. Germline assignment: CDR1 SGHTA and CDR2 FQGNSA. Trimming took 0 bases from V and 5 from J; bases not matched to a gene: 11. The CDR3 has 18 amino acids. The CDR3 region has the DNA TGTGCCAGCAGCTTAGCTCGGGTTAGCGGGAGGGCCGGGGAGACCCAGTACTTC. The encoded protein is CASSLARVSGRAGETQYF.

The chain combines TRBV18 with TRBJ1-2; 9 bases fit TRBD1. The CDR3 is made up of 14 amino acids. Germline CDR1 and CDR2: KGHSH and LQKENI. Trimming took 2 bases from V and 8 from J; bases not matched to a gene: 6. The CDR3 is CASSPGTGGWGYTF. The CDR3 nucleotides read TGTGCCAGCTCACCAGGCACAGGGGGCTGGGGCTACACCTTC.

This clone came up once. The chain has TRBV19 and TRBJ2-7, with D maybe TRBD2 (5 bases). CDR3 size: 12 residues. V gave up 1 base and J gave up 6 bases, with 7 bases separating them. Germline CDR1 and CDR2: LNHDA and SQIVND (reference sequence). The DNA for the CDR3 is TGTGCCAGTAGTATAGCGGGAAGCGAGCAGTACTTC. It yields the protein CASSIAGSEQYF.

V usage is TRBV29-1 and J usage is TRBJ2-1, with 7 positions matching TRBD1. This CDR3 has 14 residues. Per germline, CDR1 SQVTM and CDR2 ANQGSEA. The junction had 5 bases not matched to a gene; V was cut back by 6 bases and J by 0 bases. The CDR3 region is CSVRQGASYNEQFF. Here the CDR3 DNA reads TGCAGCGTCAGACAGGGAGCCTCCTACAATGAGCAGTTCTTC.

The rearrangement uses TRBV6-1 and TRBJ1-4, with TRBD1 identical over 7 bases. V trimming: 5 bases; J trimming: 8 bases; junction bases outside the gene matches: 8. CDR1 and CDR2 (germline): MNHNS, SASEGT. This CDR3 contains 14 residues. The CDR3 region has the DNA TGTGCCAGCAGTCGGGACAGTTATAGCGAAAAACTGTTTTTT. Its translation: CASSRDSYSEKLFF.